The 2 T cell receptor beta chains below come from one sample, sequenced in a study of CD8+CD57+ T cells in acquired aplastic anemia. For CDR3 and TCR beta VDJ profiling, genomic DNA was the template used. Via MiXCR, TCRdb re-called the reads, giving one row per CDR3 protein. The table lists 120,000 or so distinct CDR3 sequences, less than 50% of them singletons. It was patients with CD8+CD57+ cell expansion by flow cytometry who were chosen for sequencing. Sequenced input: sorted CD4+, CD8+, or CD8+CD57+ T cells (not recorded which) from PBMCs. All receptors come from a human donor with aplastic anemia.

The chain employs TRBV27 and TRBJ1-2; D perhaps matches TRBD1 (5 bases). The CDR3 has 13 residues. V lost 3 bases and J 5 bases, leaving 10 bases between the germline ends. Germline values: CDR1 MNHEY, CDR2 SMNVEV (reference sequence). CDR3 coding DNA: TGTGCCAGCAGTTTTAACAGGATATATGGCTACACCTTC. This encodes CASSFNRIYGYTF.

The V gene is TRBV20-1, the J gene TRBJ2-5; D is possibly TRBD2 (7 bases). CDR3 length equals 13 residues. Per the germline V gene, CDR1 is DFQATT and CDR2 is SNEGSKA (reference sequence). V shed 5 bases and J shed 4 bases, with 14 bases lying between them. The CDR3 nucleotides are TGCAGTGCTGGGGGGGGGGCGAGAGAGACCCAGTACTTC. It encodes CSAGGGARETQYF.